These 10 T cell receptor beta chains share one sample of origin, sequenced in a study of post-analysis software for immune sequencing data. Unique molecular identifiers were present in the TCR beta cDNA libraries. TCRdb analysed the PCR reads with MiXCR anew, one entry per CDR3 protein. The table records some 160,000 distinct CDR3 sequences, about 36% of them present only once. The sample consisted of blood, taken after autologous hematopoietic stem cell transplantation. All receptors come from a girl aged 10 to 17 with multiple sclerosis.

This clonotype was detected a few times. This rearrangement joins TRBV14 to TRBJ1-2; D might be TRBD1 (6 bases). CDR1 SGHDN and CDR2 FVKESK come from the germline V gene. V was pared by 4 bases and J by 7 bases, with 19 bases between. The CDR3 totals 15 residues. This CDR3 is CASSPYGTPGGGYTF. For the CDR3, the DNA is TGTGCCAGCAGCCCCTACGGGACACCGGGGGGTGGCTACACCTTC.

The table lists this clonotype with a count of one. Written as DNA, the CDR3 is TGCGCCAGCACCGCCGGACTAGCGGGAGAGGATGAGCAGTTCTTC. Translating it yields CASTAGLAGEDEQFF. The chain has TRBV5-1 and TRBJ2-1; 13 nucleotides agree with TRBD2. The CDR3 consists of 15 residues. Trimming at V came to 6 bases and at J to 8 bases, leaving 8 bases not matched to a gene. Germline CDR1 and CDR2: SGHRS and YFSETQ.

This clonotype was detected a few times. Being one base from a much bigger clone, this may be a read error. The V and J genes are TRBV7-2 and TRBJ2-1; D gene unclear. V lost 1 base and J 15 bases, leaving 13 bases between the germline ends. The CDR3 loop spans 12 amino acids. The germline CDR1 and CDR2 sequences are SGHTA and FQGNSA. As DNA, the CDR3 is TGTGCCAGCAGCTTAGAGTTTACATTCCGGTTCTTC. This encodes CASSLEFTFRFF.

This clonotype was observed a single time. This chain connects TRBV9 to TRBJ2-3; either TRBD1 or TRBD2 may fit D (5 bases each). V dropped 2 bases and J dropped 6 bases, with 13 bases sitting between them. The CDR3 has 14 residues. Germline assignment: CDR1 SGDLS and CDR2 YYNGEE. The DNA of the CDR3 is TGTGCCAGCAGCGTGGGCCAGGGCGGGGATACGCAGTATTTT. Encoded protein: CASSVGQGGDTQYF. Drawing the rest from reference TRBV9 and TRBJ2-3, the complete variable domain is DSGVTQTPKHLITATGQRVTLRCSPRSGDLSVYWYQQSLDQGLQFLIQYYNGEERAKGNILERFSAQQFPDLHSELNLSSLELGDSALYFCASSVGQGGDTQYFGPGTRLTVL.

Turning to this clonotype: At one end the junction does not follow the germline gene, possibly because of a read error. J is TRBJ2-7 and V is TRBV5-6; the D is unclear. The CDR3 is made up of 12 amino acids. CDR1 and CDR2 from the germline V gene are SGHDT and YYEEEE. The CDR3 protein is CASSLAQNEQYF. In DNA form, the CDR3 reads TGCGCCAGCAGCCTCGCCCAAAACGAGCAGTACTTC.

The CDR3: CSARGPPSGRVQETQYF. CDR3 nucleotide sequence: TGCAGTGCTAGAGGGCCGCCTAGCGGGAGGGTACAAGAGACCCAGTACTTC. J is TRBJ2-5 and V is TRBV20-1, with TRBD2 matching 12 bases. The V and J ends lost 1 base and 2 bases, in that order; junction bases with no gene match: 8. Germline-derived CDR1 and CDR2 are DFQATT and SNEGSKA (reference sequence). This CDR3 spans 17 amino acids.

CDR3 sequence reads: CSARRDRGGKPQHF. The CDR3 coding sequence is TGCAGTGCTAGAAGGGACAGGGGGGGTAAGCCCCAGCATTTT. The gene calls are TRBV20-1 and TRBJ1-5, with 11 bases matching TRBD1. Germline-derived CDR1 and CDR2 are DFQATT and SNEGSKA (reference sequence). V trimming: 2 bases; J trimming: 8 bases; junction bases outside the gene matches: 5. The CDR3 length is 14 residues.

The J gene is TRBJ2-7, the V gene TRBV5-1, with TRBD1 matching 9 bases. The CDR3 is 15 amino acids. Germline CDR1 and CDR2: SGHRS and YFSETQ. V shed 4 bases and J 5 bases; nucleotides not matched to a gene: 10. CDR3 nucleotide sequence: TGCGCCAGCAGCATCTCGGGACAGGGAACCCACGAGCAGTACTTC. Its translation: CASSISGQGTHEQYF. Filled out from reference TRBV5-1 and TRBJ2-7, the complete variable domain reads KAGVTQTPRYLIKTRGQQVTLSCSPISGHRSVSWYQQTPGQGLQFLFEYFSETQRNKGNFPGRFSGRQFSNSRSEMNVSTLELGDSALYLCASSISGQGTHEQYFGPGTRLTVT.

The sample holds many counts of this clonotype. The chain couples TRBV28 to TRBJ2-5; tentative D call: TRBD2 (5 bases). The CDR3 covers 15 residues. CDR1 is MDHEN, CDR2 SYDVKM, per germline. The ends were cut back, 5 bases at V and 1 base at J, with 14 bases in the middle. The CDR3 sequence is CASSPTTVAQETQYF. Here the CDR3 DNA reads TGTGCCAGCAGTCCGACTACAGTGGCCCAAGAGACCCAGTACTTC.

This clonotype has at least ten counts. The chain is built from TRBV7-2 and TRBJ2-7; D call uncertain. The germline gives CDR1 SGHTA, CDR2 FQGNSA. Trimming took off 7 bases at V and 6 bases at J, with 22 bases between the two ends. The CDR3 is 15 amino acids. This chain's CDR3 is CASNLGLGGVLEQYF. As DNA, the CDR3 is TGTGCCAGCAACCTGGGCCTGGGCGGAGTTCTCGAGCAGTACTTC.